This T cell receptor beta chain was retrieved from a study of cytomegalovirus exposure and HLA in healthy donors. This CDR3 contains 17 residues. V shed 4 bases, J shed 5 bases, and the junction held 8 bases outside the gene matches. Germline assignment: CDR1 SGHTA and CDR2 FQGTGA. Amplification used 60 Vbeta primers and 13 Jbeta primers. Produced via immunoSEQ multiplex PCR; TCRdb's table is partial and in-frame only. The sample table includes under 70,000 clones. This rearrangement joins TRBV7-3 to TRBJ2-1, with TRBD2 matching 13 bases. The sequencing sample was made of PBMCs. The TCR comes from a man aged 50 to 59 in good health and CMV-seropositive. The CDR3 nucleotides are TGTGCCAGCAGCTCTTACCTCGGACTAGCGGGAGACAATGAGCAGTTCTTC. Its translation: CASSSYLGLAGDNEQFF.